This T cell receptor beta chain appears in the sequencing data of a study of PD-L1 blockade in urothelial cancer. This CDR3 has 12 amino acids. In germline, CDR1 is MNHEY, CDR2 SVGAGI. The V end lost 6 bases, the J end lost 4 bases, and 9 bases lay between the germline ends. Generated by immunoSEQ multiplex PCR, the TCRdb table keeps only in-frame clones and is missing some. The data show tens of thousands of clones, more than 70% seen once. The J gene is TRBJ1-1, the V gene TRBV6-5; no clear D. Source: PBMCs, taken around atezolizumab (anti-PD-L1) treatment. The sequence came from a man in his sixties or seventies with urothelial cancer. Here the CDR3 DNA reads TGTGCCAGCAGGGAGAGCGGCACTGAAGCTTTCTTT. Translation gives CASRESGTEAFF.